This T cell receptor beta chain was found in a study of human T cells and chemical hapten exposure. Findings and limits, study-wide: High-frequency TCRs, those above 1 in 1000, stayed the same after DPC sensitization.

This sample's time point: patch test 3, about 24 weeks after DPC sensitization. The treatment denotes: therapeutic diphenylcyclopropenone sensitization with weekly scalp DPC. V was cut by 0 bases and J by 5 bases, with 13 bases left in between. The CDR3 runs 15 residues. The V gene's germline CDR1 is SNHLY and CDR2 FYNNEI. TCRdb ran MiXCR on the RACE reads and lists one entry per CDR3 protein. This sample carries 95,000 to 150,000 distinct CDR3 sequences, about 10% of them seen once, and the ten largest clones take 2% to 2.5%. Worth noting for this clonotype: Its antigen is unknown.

The chain is built from TRBV2 and TRBJ1-2; D perhaps matches TRBD1 (6 bases). Specimen: whole blood, collected in connection with sensitization to the hapten diphenylcyclopropenone (DPC). This sequence was found in a woman aged 45-59 years with alopecia areata. Some clones in this sample may be carry-over from other donors' samples. The CDR3 DNA reads as TGTGCCAGCAGTGAAGCGCGGGGGCCAGGATATGGCTACACCTTC. It specifies CASSEARGPGYGYTF.